These 16 T cell receptor beta chains came from one sample sequenced in a study of shared T cell receptors in the human thymus. Generated by immunoSEQ multiplex PCR, the TCRdb table keeps only in-frame clones and is missing some. Here the sample spans hundreds of thousands of clones, more than 70% being singletons. This same sample was also taken into another study, of human thymus T cells.

The sequenced sample was thymocytes. The receptors were gathered from a boy in the first two years of life with a congenital heart defect.

The chain is built from TRBV5-1 and TRBJ1-2; no clear D gene. Trimming stripped 2 bases from V and 2 bases from J, with 13 bases between. Germline V CDR1 and CDR2: SGHRS, YFSETQ. CDR3 length equals 15 residues. CDR3 in amino acids: CASSFVSETNYGYTF. CDR3 coding DNA: TGCGCCAGCAGCTTCGTCTCGGAGACCAACTATGGCTACACCTTC.

This clone was seen just once. J is TRBJ1-1 and V is TRBV4-3, with 8 bases aligning to TRBD1. Unmatched junction bases numbered 11, after V lost 3 bases and J lost 2 bases. The V gene's germline CDR1 is LGHNA and CDR2 YSLEER. CDR3 length equals 17 residues. This chain's CDR3 is CASSHVGQVPFNTEAFF. The CDR3, as DNA: TGCGCCAGCAGCCACGTGGGACAGGTTCCCTTCAACACTGAAGCTTTCTTT.

The chain recombines TRBV14 with TRBJ2-7, with 8 positions matching TRBD2. V was clipped by 1 base and J by 6 bases; unmatched bases: 5. The CDR3 extends over 14 amino acids. From germline, CDR1 is SGHDN and CDR2 FVKESK. The CDR3 region has the DNA TGTGCCAGCAGCCAAGGTCTAGCGGGCTCCGAGCAGTACTTC. This encodes CASSQGLAGSEQYF.

The CDR3 spells CASSYEQGLNYGYTF. CDR3 nucleotides: TGTGCCAGCAGCTACGAACAGGGTCTTAACTATGGCTACACCTTC. The chain combines TRBV5-8 with TRBJ1-2; D may be TRBD1 (6 bases). The CDR3 contains 15 residues. The V and J ends lost 3 bases and 1 base respectively, with 13 bases between them. Per the germline V gene, CDR1 is SGHTS and CDR2 is YDEGEE.

This clone was seen a few times. The V and J genes are TRBV7-5 and TRBJ1-5; no check of the table's D call, TRBD1, against the DNA was made. TRBV7-5 is termed a pseudogene. The CDR3 totals 14 residues. In DNA, the CDR3 is TGTGCCAGAATCAGAACAGGGTCCACTCAGCCCCAGCATTTT. Amino acids: CARIRTGSTQPQHF.

The chain recombines TRBV4-1 with TRBJ2-3; 7 nucleotides align to TRBD2. The CDR3 extends over 20 amino acids. The trim removed 0 bases at V and 2 bases at J, leaving 17 bases unmatched. CDR1 is MGHRA and CDR2 is YSYEKL in the germline V gene. The CDR3: CASSQDRLASGPPDTDTQYF. CDR3 sequence (DNA): TGCGCCAGCAGCCAAGATCGGTTAGCTAGCGGCCCCCCAGACACAGATACGCAGTATTTT.

The chain joins TRBV27 to TRBJ1-4; 9 bases agree with TRBD1. J was trimmed by 4 bases and V by 5 bases; bases with no gene match: 2. The CDR3 loop spans 14 amino acids. The germline V gene has CDR1 MNHEY and CDR2 SMNVEV (reference sequence). The CDR3 protein is CASSGDRVNEKLFF. As DNA, the CDR3 is TGTGCCAGCAGTGGGGACAGGGTTAATGAAAAACTGTTTTTT.

This clone was recorded once. The chain carries TRBV25-1 and TRBJ2-7; weak D call: TRBD2 (7 bases). Looked up from germline, CDR1 is MGHDK and CDR2 is SYGVNS. V was shortened by 6 bases and J by 3 bases, with 18 bases between the two germline ends. This CDR3 has 15 amino acids. This chain's CDR3 is CASRGGAQEIYEQYF. The CDR3 region has the DNA TGTGCCAGCAGGGGGGGGGCTCAGGAGATCTACGAGCAGTACTTC.

The V call is TRBV4-3, the J call TRBJ2-2; TRBD2 aligns across 8 bases. The CDR3 has 16 residues. With 3 bases clipped from V and 5 bases from J, the junction kept 8 bases outside the gene matches. Germline CDR1 is LGHNA and CDR2 is YSLEER. CDR3 region: CASSHIPGRETGELFF. DNA of the CDR3: TGCGCCAGCAGCCACATCCCCGGGAGGGAGACCGGGGAGCTGTTTTTT.

This chain connects TRBV28 to TRBJ2-7, with 7 bases lining up with TRBD2. V was pared by 8 bases and J by 4 bases, with 14 bases of the junction left unmatched. This CDR3 is built from 15 residues. Germline CDR1 and CDR2: MDHEN and SYDVKM. In DNA form, the CDR3 reads TGTGCCAGCTCTCCCCGGGCGGGAGTACGGTACGAGCAGTACTTC. It specifies CASSPRAGVRYEQYF.

This rearrangement joins TRBV10-3 to TRBJ1-1, with TRBD1 as a possible D gene (6 bases). Germline V gene sequence: CDR1 ENHRY, CDR2 SYGVKD. Trimming shortened V by 10 bases and J by 1 base, and 13 bases separated the two germline ends. The CDR3 contains 13 residues. Here the CDR3 reads CATDSGQNTEAFF. CDR3 DNA sequence: TGTGCCACCGACTCGGGACAGAACACTGAAGCTTTCTTT.

The chain links TRBV10-3 to TRBJ2-2; 12 nucleotides align to TRBD2. V lost 7 bases and J lost 7; bases outside the gene matches: 10. The CDR3 sequence is 16 residues long. Germline V lookup: CDR1 ENHRY, CDR2 SYGVKD. DNA for the CDR3: TGTGCCATCAAATTGCTAGCGGGGGGGCCTGTCGGGGAGCTGTTTTTT. It translates to CAIKLLAGGPVGELFF.

The genes are TRBV29-1 and TRBJ2-2; 10 nucleotides match TRBD2. After removal of 4 bases from V and 0 bases from J, the junction contained 17 bases not matched to a gene. The CDR3 is 20 amino acids. The germline CDR1 and CDR2 sequences are SQVTM and ANQGSEA. CDR3 sequence (DNA): TGCAGCGTTGGCCCGGAGGCTAGCGGGAGAAGAGGGTCGAACACCGGGGAGCTGTTTTTT. Its protein product is CSVGPEASGRRGSNTGELFF.

The CDR3 nucleotides read TGTGCCAGCAGCTATCAGGGGGCGAATAATTCACCCCTCCACTTT. Translation gives CASSYQGANNSPLHF. The gene calls are TRBV5-4 and TRBJ1-6; 8 bases are shared with TRBD1. The V gene's germline CDR1 is SGHNT and CDR2 YYREEE (reference sequence). J lost 5 bases, V lost 3 bases, and 4 bases had no gene match. There are 15 residues in the CDR3.

The V call is TRBV5-6, the J call TRBJ1-5, with D maybe TRBD1 (6 bases). V was pared by 2 bases and J by 9 bases, with 21 bases between. Germline-derived CDR1 and CDR2 are SGHDT and YYEEEE. This CDR3 contains 16 residues. CDR3 region: CASSFQNRDHPLPQHF. DNA for the CDR3: TGTGCCAGCAGCTTTCAAAACAGGGACCACCCTCTGCCCCAGCATTTT.

This chain connects TRBV2 to TRBJ2-7; 9 bases line up with TRBD1. Germline V gives CDR1 SNHLY, CDR2 FYNNEI. CDR3 length: 14 amino acids. J gave up 6 bases and V 6 bases, and 9 bases lay outside the gene matches. The CDR3 DNA is TGTGCCAGCAGGATACTACAGGGGGCGGGCGAGCAGTACTTC. Protein sequence: CASRILQGAGEQYF.